This T cell receptor beta chain appears in the sequencing data of a study of tumor-infiltrating lymphocytes in primary liver carcinoma. Study overall: Roughly 3.5 to 7.5 million productive TCRbeta reads came from each sample, comparable across tissue types.

The investigators made TCR beta cDNA from 500 ng total RNA, using a constant-region primer. Libraries of TCR beta came from three nested multiplex PCR rounds with slightly modified ARM-PCR. The two initial PCR rounds, roughly 10 cycles each, used TRBV1-TRBV30 forward and C-beta reverse primers. Each CDR3 protein is one row after TCRdb ran MiXCR on the multiplex PCR reads. Of 75,000 to 80,000 distinct CDR3 sequences detected, under 75% appear once; the ten largest clones hold roughly 25%. Study findings and constraints: Pairs of tumor regions overlapped more than tumor-adjacent and tumor-blood pairs did. Tumors significantly exceeded blood in top-250-clone fraction (p = 0.039).

Concerning this clonotype: The antigen is undetermined. The CDR3 end shows no conserved phenylalanine or tryptophan, and so a read error is likely.

Germline CDR1 SNHLY, CDR2 FYNNEI. The CDR3 contains 12 residues. Trimming removed 2 bases at V and 5 bases at J, with 6 bases between. RNA and DNA were co-extracted from about 20-30 mg of unsorted bulk tissue. This chain connects TRBV2 to TRBJ1-1; D is possibly TRBD1 (6 bases). The clonotype was recovered from a middle-aged man with primary liver carcinoma and hepatitis B virus infection. The sequenced sample was tumor-adjacent normal liver tissue. CDR3 nucleotide sequence: TGTGCCAGCAGTGAACAGGGGACTGAAGCTTTCTTA. Translating gives CASSEQGTEAFL.